The rows below give T cell receptor beta chains drawn from one sample of a study of early T cells in non-severe SARS-CoV-2 infection. MiXCR, run by TCRdb on the 5' RACE reads, gives a single entry per CDR3 protein. This table holds tens of thousands of distinct CDR3 sequences, 5.5% to 7.5% found once. The material sequenced was whole blood. These receptors all stem from an adult who was a healthcare worker with PCR-confirmed SARS-CoV-2 infection or an uninfected control (not recorded which). CDR3s include the opening cysteine and the closing phenylalanine or tryptophan. D genes are given only for firm matches. Size tells how often a clone was seen (once, few, many) or the class of an expanded clone, and some rows leave it out.

size | D | J | V | CDR3 | DNA
few | . | TRBJ2-7 | TRBV6-1 | CASSGGFPFYEQYF | TGTGCCAGCAGTGGAGGGTTTCCCTTCTACGAGCAGTACTTC
many | . | TRBJ2-1 | TRBV19 | CAAGSHEQFF | TGTGCCGCCGGCTCCCATGAGCAGTTCTTC
few | . | TRBJ1-1 | TRBV6-6 | CASSYAGNTEAFF | TGTGCCAGCAGTTACGCAGGGAACACTGAAGCTTTCTTT
few | . | TRBJ2-5 | TRBV15 | CATSRGPGEETQYF | TGTGCCACCAGCAGAGGACCAGGGGAGGAGACCCAGTACTTC
many | . | TRBJ1-2 | TRBV19 | CASSPQEGYGYTF | TGTGCCAGTAGTCCCCAAGAAGGGTATGGCTACACCTTC
many | . | TRBJ2-3 | TRBV28 | CASTLGGTGTDTQYF | TGTGCCAGCACCCTGGGGGGGACAGGCACAGATACGCAGTATTTT
. | . | TRBJ2-3 | TRBV5-6 | CASAARSTDTQYF | TGTGCCAGCGCGGCCAGATCCACAGATACGCAGTATTTT
few | TRBD1 | TRBJ2-7 | TRBV6-1 | CASTPTAGGYEQYF | TGTGCCAGCACCCCGACGGCAGGGGGCTACGAGCAGTACTTC
many | . | TRBJ2-3 | TRBV12-3/TRBV12-4 | CASSFGGDGTDTQYF | TGTGCCAGCAGTTTCGGGGGAGATGGCACAGATACGCAGTATTTT
. | TRBD1 | TRBJ2-7 | TRBV7-9 | CASSLRQGTYEQYF | TGTGCCAGCAGCTTACGACAGGGAACCTACGAGCAGTACTTC
many | . | TRBJ2-7 | TRBV6-6 | CASSETRPHEQYF | TGTGCCAGCAGCGAGACTAGACCCCACGAGCAGTACTTC
many | TRBD1 | TRBJ2-7 | TRBV18 | CASSPSTGGYYEQYF | TGTGCCAGCTCACCTTCAACAGGGGGCTACTACGAGCAGTACTTC
many | . | TRBJ1-4 | TRBV3-1 | CASSQVKEKLFF | TGTGCCAGCAGCCAAGTTAAAGAAAAACTGTTTTTT
few | . | TRBJ2-7 | TRBV20-1 | CSASTGTGTYEQYF | TGCAGTGCTAGCACTGGGACGGGGACCTACGAGCAGTACTTC
. | TRBD1 | TRBJ2-7 | TRBV28 | CASSLGGTGGRYEQYF | TGTGCCAGCAGCTTGGGCGGGACAGGGGGTAGGTACGAGCAGTACTTC
. | . | TRBJ2-2 | TRBV19 | CASSIGTEVSGELFF | TGTGCCAGTAGTATAGGGACTGAAGTAAGCGGGGAGCTGTTTTTT
many | . | TRBJ2-2 | TRBV7-3 | CASSPYRQELNTGELFF | TGTGCCAGCAGCCCTTACCGACAGGAACTGAACACCGGGGAGCTGTTTTTT
. | . | TRBJ1-5 | TRBV6-6 | CASSPPAWGGLPQHF | TGTGCCAGCAGTCCACCCGCCTGGGGCGGGTTGCCCCAGCATTTT
. | . | TRBJ1-2 | TRBV7-2 | CASSLAQGDGYTF | TGTGCCAGCAGCTTAGCGCAGGGAGATGGCTACACCTTC
many | TRBD2 | TRBJ2-1 | TRBV6-2/TRBV6-3 | CASSYSTSGGDNEQFF | TGTGCCAGCAGTTACTCGACTAGCGGGGGGGACAATGAGCAGTTCTTC
once | . | TRBJ2-7 | TRBV7-2 | CASSLPQGGVSSYEQYF | TGTGCCAGCAGCCTCCCCCAGGGGGGGGTAAGCTCCTACGAGCAGTACTTC
few | TRBD2 | TRBJ2-5 | TRBV20-1 | CSAPLGGELAGQETQYF | TGCAGTGCCCCACTCGGGGGAGAGCTAGCGGGGCAAGAGACCCAGTACTTC
. | . | TRBJ1-1 | TRBV7-8 | CASSLAVTGGSTEAFF | TGTGCCAGCAGCTTAGCCGTTACAGGCGGGTCCACTGAAGCTTTCTTT
medium-sized | . | TRBJ1-2 | TRBV20-1 | CSASAGQILGYTF | TGCAGTGCTAGCGCCGGACAGATCCTTGGCTACACCTTC
many | TRBD2 | TRBJ2-7 | TRBV20-1 | CSVPGGEQYF | TGCAGTGTACCGGGGGGCGAGCAGTACTTC
few | . | TRBJ2-7 | TRBV6-5 | CASSYSKGSSYEQYF | TGTGCCAGCAGTTACTCGAAGGGCAGCTCCTACGAGCAGTACTTC
few | TRBD2 | TRBJ2-3 | TRBV28 | CASSSPLAGGRGTDTQYF | TGTGCCAGCAGTTCCCCTCTAGCGGGGGGGCGGGGCACAGATACGCAGTATTTT